This T cell receptor beta chain was recorded in a study of blood T cell repertoires in COVID-19. Study overall: The origin of the acute and convalescent COVID-19 samples was the United States, Italy and Spain. Sources were T cells, B-cell-depleted T cells, or PBMCs; the material itself was cDNA or gDNA.

Per the authors' pipeline: Reference gene primer amplification in the assay estimated nucleated cell counts. The method was immunoSEQ multiplex PCR; TCRdb's version includes in-frame clones alone and lacks a portion of them. The V and J calls and clone size are taken from that table; D and trimming were inferred from the DNA. The sample has 200,000 to 300,000 clones, roughly 88% seen once; the top ten hold under 8%. This clone was detected only once. Trimming took off 0 bases at V and 2 bases at J, with 17 bases between the two ends. The CDR3 is 18 amino acids. Germline CDR1 reads LNHDA; CDR2 reads SQIVND (reference sequence). Enrollment of patients from Seattle took place during active infection, with longitudinal follow-up.

The sample comprised peripheral blood. The TCR originated in a woman in her twenties or thirties with COVID-19, enrolled during active disease. This chain joins TRBV19 and TRBJ1-5; D gene uncertain. The CDR3 coding sequence is TGTGCCAGTAGTATAGATTCCAGGCCCACGCCAGGCAATCAGCCCCAGCATTTT. It translates to CASSIDSRPTPGNQPQHF.